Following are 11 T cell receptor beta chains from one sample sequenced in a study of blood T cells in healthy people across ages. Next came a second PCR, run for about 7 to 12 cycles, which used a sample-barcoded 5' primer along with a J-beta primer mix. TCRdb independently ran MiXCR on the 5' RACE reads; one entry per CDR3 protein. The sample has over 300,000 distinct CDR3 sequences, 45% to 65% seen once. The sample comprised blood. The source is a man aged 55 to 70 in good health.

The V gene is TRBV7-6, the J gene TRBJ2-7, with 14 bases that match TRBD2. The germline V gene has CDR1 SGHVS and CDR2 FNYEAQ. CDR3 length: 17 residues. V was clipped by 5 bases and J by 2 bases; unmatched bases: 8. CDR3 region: CASSQTSGRGVTYEQYF. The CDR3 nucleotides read TGTGCCAGCAGCCAGACTAGCGGGAGGGGGGTTACCTACGAGCAGTACTTC.

CDR3 DNA: TGTGCCAGCAAGCCCCCAACCGGGACAGGGTCCGGCGAGCAGTACTTC. This sequence encodes CASKPPTGTGSGEQYF. The chain couples TRBV12-3 or TRBV12-4 to TRBJ2-7; 9 bases match TRBD1. The CDR3 is made up of 16 amino acids. V lost 7 bases and J lost 6; bases outside the gene matches: 16.

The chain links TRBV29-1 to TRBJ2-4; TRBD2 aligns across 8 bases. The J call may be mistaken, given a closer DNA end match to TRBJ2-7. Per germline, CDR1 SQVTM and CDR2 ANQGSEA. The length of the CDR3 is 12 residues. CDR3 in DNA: TGCAGCGCCGGCGGGGGGCGATACGAGCAGTACTTC. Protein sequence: CSAGGGRYEQYF.

CDR3 in amino acids: CASSLSGSALIYNEQFF. CDR3 bases: TGTGCCAGCAGTTTATCCGGCTCAGCGCTGATCTACAATGAGCAGTTCTTC. The rearrangement links TRBV28 to TRBJ2-1, with unresolved D. The V end was cut by 1 base, the J end by 3 bases, with 16 bases between. CDR3 length: 17 amino acids. Per germline, CDR1 MDHEN and CDR2 SYDVKM.

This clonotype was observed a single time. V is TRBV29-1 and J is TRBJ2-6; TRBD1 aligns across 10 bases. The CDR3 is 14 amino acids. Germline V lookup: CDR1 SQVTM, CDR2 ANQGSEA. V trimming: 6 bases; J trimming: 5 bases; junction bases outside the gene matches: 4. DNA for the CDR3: TGCAGCGTCGGGACAGGGGCTAGGGCCAACGTCCTGACTTTC. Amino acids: CSVGTGARANVLTF.

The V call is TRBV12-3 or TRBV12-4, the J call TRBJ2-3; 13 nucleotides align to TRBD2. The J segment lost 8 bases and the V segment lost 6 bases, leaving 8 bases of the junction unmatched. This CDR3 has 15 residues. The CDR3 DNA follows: TGTGCCAGCAGCCCCGGGACTAGCGGGAAGGGTACGCAGTATTTT. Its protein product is CASSPGTSGKGTQYF.

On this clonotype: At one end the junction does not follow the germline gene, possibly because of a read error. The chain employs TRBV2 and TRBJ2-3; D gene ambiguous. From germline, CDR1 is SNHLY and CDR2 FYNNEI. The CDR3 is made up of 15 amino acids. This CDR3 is CACSEATASTDTQYF. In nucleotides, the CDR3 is TGTGCCTGCAGTGAAGCTACCGCTAGCACAGATACGCAGTATTTT. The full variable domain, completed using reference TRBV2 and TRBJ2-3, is EPEVTQTPSHQVTQMGQEVILRCVPISNHLYFYWYRQILGQKVEFLVSFYNNEISEKSEIFDDQFSVERPDGSNFTLKIRSTKLEDSAMYFCACSEATASTDTQYFGPGTRLTVL.

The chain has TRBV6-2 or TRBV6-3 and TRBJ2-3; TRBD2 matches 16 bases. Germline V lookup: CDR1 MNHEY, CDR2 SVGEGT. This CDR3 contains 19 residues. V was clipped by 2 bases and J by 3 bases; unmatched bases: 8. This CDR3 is CASSYPGTSGRAGTDTQYF. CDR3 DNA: TGTGCCAGCAGTTACCCCGGGACTAGCGGGAGGGCCGGAACAGATACGCAGTATTTT.

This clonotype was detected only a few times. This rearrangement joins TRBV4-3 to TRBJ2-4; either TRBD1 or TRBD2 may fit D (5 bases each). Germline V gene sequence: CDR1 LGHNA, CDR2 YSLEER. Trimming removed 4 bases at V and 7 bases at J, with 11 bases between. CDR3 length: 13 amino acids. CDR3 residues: CASSPDGGNIQYF. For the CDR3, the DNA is TGCGCCAGCAGCCCAGATGGGGGTAACATTCAGTACTTC.

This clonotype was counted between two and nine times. CDR3 region: CASSLGDRTYQETQYF. The DNA for the CDR3 is TGTGCCAGTAGTTTAGGAGACCGAACATACCAAGAGACCCAGTACTTC. This chain joins TRBV19 and TRBJ2-5; the D is unclear. The CDR3 is made up of 16 amino acids. V was clipped by 5 bases and J by 0 bases, with 16 bases between them. Germline V lookup: CDR1 LNHDA, CDR2 SQIVND (reference sequence). Drawing the rest from reference TRBV19 and TRBJ2-5, the complete variable domain is DGGITQSPKYLFRKEGQNVTLSCEQNLNHDAMYWYRQDPGQGLRLIYYSQIVNDFQKGDIAEGYSVSREKKESFPLTVTSAQKNPTAFYLCASSLGDRTYQETQYFGPGTRLLVL.

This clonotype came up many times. This CDR3 reads CASSNPITDTQYF. CDR3 sequence (DNA): TGCGCCAGCAGCAACCCCATCACAGATACGCAGTATTTT. This chain links TRBV5-1 with TRBJ2-3; no clear D gene. CDR1 and CDR2 (germline): SGHRS, YFSETQ. Trimming pared 4 bases from V and 2 bases from J, leaving 8 bases between. The length of the CDR3 is 13 residues.